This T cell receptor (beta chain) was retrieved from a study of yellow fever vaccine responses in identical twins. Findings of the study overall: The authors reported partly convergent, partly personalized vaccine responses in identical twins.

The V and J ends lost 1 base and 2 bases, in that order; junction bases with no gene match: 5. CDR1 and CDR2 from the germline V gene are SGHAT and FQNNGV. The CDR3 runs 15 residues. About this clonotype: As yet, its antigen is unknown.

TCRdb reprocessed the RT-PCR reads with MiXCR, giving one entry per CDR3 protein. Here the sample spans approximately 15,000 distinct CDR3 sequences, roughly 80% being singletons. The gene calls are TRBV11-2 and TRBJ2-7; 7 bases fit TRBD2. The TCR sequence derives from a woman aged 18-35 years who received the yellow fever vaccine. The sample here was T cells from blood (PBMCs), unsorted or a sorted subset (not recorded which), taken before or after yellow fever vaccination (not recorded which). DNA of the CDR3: TGTGCCAGCAGCTTAGTGGGACTACCAACCTACGAGCAGTACTTC. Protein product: CASSLVGLPTYEQYF.